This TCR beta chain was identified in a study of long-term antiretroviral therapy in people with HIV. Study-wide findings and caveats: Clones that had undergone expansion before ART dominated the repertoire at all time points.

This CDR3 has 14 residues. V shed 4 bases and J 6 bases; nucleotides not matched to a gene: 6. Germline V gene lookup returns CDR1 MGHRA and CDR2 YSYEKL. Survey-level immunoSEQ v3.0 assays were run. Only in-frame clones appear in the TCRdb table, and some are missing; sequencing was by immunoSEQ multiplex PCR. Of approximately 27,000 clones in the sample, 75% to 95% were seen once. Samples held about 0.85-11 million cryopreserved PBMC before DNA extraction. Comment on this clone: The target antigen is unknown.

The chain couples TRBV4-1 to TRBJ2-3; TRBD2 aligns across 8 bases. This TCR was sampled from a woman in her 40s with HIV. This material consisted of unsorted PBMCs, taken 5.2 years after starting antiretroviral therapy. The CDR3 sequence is CASSLSPGGDTQYF. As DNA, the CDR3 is TGCGCCAGCAGCCTTTCGCCGGGGGGGGATACGCAGTATTTT.